This T cell receptor beta chain was recorded in a study of regulatory T cells in long-lasting Graves disease. This CDR3 spans 15 amino acids. V lost 3 bases, J lost 0 bases, and 13 bases lay in between. Germline V gene lookup returns CDR1 DFQATT and CDR2 SNEGSKA (reference sequence). This clonotype was counted at least ten times. Time point given: newly diagnosed GD, antithyroid drugs for less than 3 months. There was RNA extracted from PBMCs, and the TCR library was made from it. Building the TCR beta libraries relied on iRepertoire HTBI primers, and CDR3 regions underwent Arm-PCR. TCRdb redid the calling of the multiplex PCR reads with MiXCR, one entry per CDR3 protein. The sample has about 360,000 distinct CDR3 sequences; 15% to 20% are singletons. The same sample was also studied in work on T cells in Graves' hyperthyroidism and ophthalmopathy. That paper states: The authors deemed Graves' hyperthyroidism stable absent ophthalmopathy progression within 18 months. Ophthalmopathy cases were set apart from stable hyperthyroidism by a 13 V-J model. It was a median 6.5 months before onset that the model predicted ophthalmopathy.

The V and J genes are TRBV20-1 and TRBJ2-3; D call uncertain. The sequence came from a woman under 30 with Graves disease. Source: peripheral blood mononuclear cells (PBMCs), taken at new diagnosis, from a patient treated with antithyroid drugs. For the CDR3, the DNA is TGCAGTGCTAGTGACGCACGCCAAAGCACAGATACGCAGTATTTT. It translates to CSASDARQSTDTQYF.